The 14 T cell receptor beta chains below come from one sample, sequenced in a study of cytomegalovirus exposure and HLA in healthy donors. Method: immunoSEQ multiplex PCR; TCRdb's copy keeps in-frame clones and lacks some. There are about 190,000 clones in the sample; 86% occur only once, and more than 1.4% lies in the top ten. The specimen was PBMCs. These receptors originate from a woman in her late teens or twenties in good health and CMV-seronegative.

The gene calls are TRBV27 and TRBJ2-7; 9 bases fit TRBD1. This CDR3 comprises 15 residues. Trimming at V came to 5 bases and at J to 2 bases, leaving 7 bases not matched to a gene. The germline V gene has CDR1 MNHEY and CDR2 SMNVEV (reference sequence). This chain's CDR3 is CASSPGGTGPYEQYF. CDR3 bases: TGTGCCAGCAGTCCAGGGGGGACAGGGCCCTACGAGCAGTACTTC.

The chain recombines TRBV29-1 with TRBJ1-3; 8 bases match TRBD1. This CDR3 is built from 12 residues. CDR1 and CDR2 (germline): SQVTM, ANQGSEA. The V segment lost 7 bases and the J segment 8 bases; nucleotides outside the gene matches: 7. This chain's CDR3 is CSGQGLSHTIYF. CDR3 nucleotides: TGCAGCGGACAGGGGTTGTCGCACACCATATATTTT.

This sequence joins TRBV4-1 and TRBJ1-2, with TRBD1 matching over 9 bases. Germline CDR1 reads MGHRA; CDR2 reads YSYEKL. The CDR3 is 16 amino acids. V dropped 7 bases and J dropped 8; count of bases not matched to a gene: 17. The CDR3 spells CASNSPGQGPAGGYTF. CDR3 bases: TGCGCCAGCAATTCCCCGGGACAGGGCCCCGCGGGAGGCTACACCTTC.

The V call is TRBV7-9, the J call TRBJ2-1; D remains unclear. The ends were cut back, 5 bases at V and 9 bases at J, with 17 bases in the middle. The germline CDR1 and CDR2 sequences are SEHNR and FQNEAQ (reference sequence). The CDR3 consists of 14 residues. The CDR3 is CASSPPSLPGEQFF. The CDR3 nucleotides are TGTGCCAGCAGCCCCCCGTCTCTGCCGGGTGAGCAGTTCTTC.

V and J are TRBV27 and TRBJ2-7; the match to TRBD1 covers 9 bases. CDR1 and CDR2 (germline): MNHEY, SMNVEV (reference sequence). V dropped 5 bases and J dropped 5; count of bases not matched to a gene: 10. The CDR3 runs to 15 residues. The chain's CDR3 is CASSMVTGGYNEQYF. In DNA, the CDR3 is TGTGCCAGCAGTATGGTGACAGGGGGATACAACGAGCAGTACTTC.

This clone was seen just once. The chain employs TRBV6-4 and TRBJ1-2; D perhaps matches TRBD1 (5 bases). The CDR3 is made up of 15 amino acids. Germline V gives CDR1 MRHNA, CDR2 SNTAGT. Trimming stripped 5 bases from V and 2 bases from J, with 15 bases between. DNA for the CDR3: TGTGCCAGCAGTCGACAGCTTCACTCCAACTATGGCTACACCTTC. Translated: CASSRQLHSNYGYTF.

The table lists this clone with a few counts. V gene TRBV5-8 combines with J gene TRBJ1-2; 8 bases align to TRBD1. J gave up 4 bases and V 4 bases, and 3 bases lay outside the gene matches. The CDR3 is 13 amino acids. Per the germline V gene, CDR1 is SGHTS and CDR2 is YDEGEE. CDR3 sequence: CASSRGTGYGYTF. CDR3 nucleotides: TGTGCCAGCAGCCGTGGGACAGGCTATGGCTACACCTTC.

The chain recombines TRBV2 with TRBJ2-2; TRBD1 might be the D (6 bases). V was pared by 6 bases and J by 6 bases, with 14 bases between. The CDR3 totals 14 residues. Germline CDR1 is SNHLY and CDR2 is FYNNEI. For the CDR3, the DNA is TGTGCCAGCAGCGATCTCAGGGGTTCCGGGGAGCTGTTTTTT. Protein product: CASSDLRGSGELFF.

The V call is TRBV5-1, the J call TRBJ2-7; 16 nucleotides match TRBD2. CDR1 and CDR2 from the germline V gene are SGHRS and YFSETQ. V was pared by 4 bases and J by 3 bases, with 7 bases of the junction left unmatched. The CDR3 totals 17 residues. CDR3 in DNA: TGCGCCAGCAGCCCACCGGGACTAGCGGGAGGGTTCTACGAGCAGTACTTC. It is translated as CASSPPGLAGGFYEQYF.

Notes on this clone: Other DNA sequences in this sample translate to the same CDR3. V usage is TRBV9 and J usage is TRBJ2-2; D uncertain. The V gene lost 0 bases and the J gene lost 6 bases, with 6 bases spanning the gap. CDR1 SGDLS and CDR2 YYNGEE come from the germline V gene. The CDR3 has 13 amino acids. CDR3 sequence: CASSVVSSGELFF. The CDR3 region has the DNA TGTGCCAGCAGCGTAGTGAGCTCCGGGGAGCTGTTTTTT.

This CDR3 is CASRSIDREMYGYTF. The CDR3 DNA sequence: TGTGCCAGTCGCTCCATCGACAGGGAAATGTATGGCTACACCTTC. The chain combines TRBV19 with TRBJ1-2, with 7 positions matching TRBD1. Trimming took 8 bases from V and 5 from J; bases not matched to a gene: 14. CDR3 length: 15 amino acids. The germline gives CDR1 LNHDA, CDR2 SQIVND (reference sequence).

The gene calls are TRBV19 and TRBJ2-4; 11 bases align to TRBD1. Trimming took 4 bases from V and 2 from J; bases not matched to a gene: 13. The CDR3 is 19 amino acids. Per germline, CDR1 LNHDA and CDR2 SQIVND (reference sequence). The CDR3 loop reads CASSTPLPGQGDSKNIQYF. The CDR3 DNA reads as TGTGCCAGTAGTACCCCCCTCCCGGGACAGGGGGATTCCAAAAACATTCAGTACTTC.

This clone showed up just a few times. The chain links TRBV11-2 to TRBJ1-1; tentative D call: TRBD1 (6 bases). The germline V gene encodes CDR1 SGHAT and CDR2 FQNNGV. Deletions cut 6 bases from V and 8 bases from J, with 19 bases between. The CDR3 has 14 residues. CDR3 amino acids: CASRPGFRQAEAFF. As DNA, the CDR3 is TGTGCCAGCAGACCCGGGTTTAGACAGGCAGAAGCTTTCTTT.

The chain couples TRBV10-3 to TRBJ2-1; TRBD1 aligns across 7 bases. This CDR3 comprises 16 residues. CDR1 is ENHRY and CDR2 is SYGVKD in the germline V gene. The V and J ends lost 5 bases and 1 base, in that order; junction bases with no gene match: 8. The CDR3 DNA reads TGTGCCATCAGTCCTAGGACAGGCGAATCCTACAATGAGCAGTTCTTC. Translated, it gives CAISPRTGESYNEQFF.